This T cell receptor (beta chain) was found in a study of T cell responses to AZD1222 COVID-19 vaccine. Findings of the study overall: Only after the peak T cell response were repertoires sampled. Targets within unmutated variant regions were reportedly found for nearly half of spike-specific TCRs. Rises in breadth and depth of Spike-specific TCRs came after two AZD1222 doses.

The germline CDR1 and CDR2 sequences are SGHRS and YFSETQ. CDR3 size: 12 residues. Trimming shortened V by 0 bases and J by 5 bases, and 3 bases separated the two germline ends. As concerns this clone: Its matching antigen is unknown.

Profiling relied on immunoSEQ multiplex PCR, and the TCRdb table lists in-frame clones only, not all of them. This sample has approximately 80,000 clones, with about 87% found just once. This TCR derives from an adult in good health. V is TRBV5-1 and J is TRBJ2-1; D call uncertain. The source material was peripheral blood, sampled on day 0 of AZD1222 vaccination. For the CDR3, the DNA is TGCGCCAGCAGCTTGGCGGACAATGAGCAGTTCTTC. Protein sequence: CASSLADNEQFF.